Listed below are T cell receptor beta chains from one sample, sequenced in a study of blood T cell repertoires in COVID-19. TCRdb's copy holds only in-frame clones and misses some; the assay was immunoSEQ multiplex PCR. The sample includes about 130,000 clones, around 80% of them seen just once. The sample consisted of peripheral blood. The origin of the receptors is a woman aged 45-65 years with acute or convalescent COVID-19. CDR3s include the opening cysteine and the closing phenylalanine or tryptophan. D genes are given only for firm matches. Some rows mark clone size as missing; the rest say once, few, many or name a class of expanded clone.

d_gene,v_gene,j_gene,abundance,CDR3aa,CDR3nt
.,TRBV10-3,TRBJ2-7,.,CAISPGTSYEQYF,TGTGCCATCAGCCCCGGGACATCCTACGAGCAGTACTTC
.,TRBV2,TRBJ1-6,.,CASKKSGGGNSPLHF,TGTGCCAGCAAGAAGTCGGGAGGAGGTAACTCACCCCTCCACTTT
.,TRBV9,TRBJ2-1,.,CASSPLRPSSYNEQFF,TGTGCCAGCAGCCCACTACGGCCGAGCTCCTACAATGAGCAGTTCTTC
TRBD1,TRBV4-2,TRBJ1-1,.,CASSPRKVDRDRGTEAFF,TGTGCCAGCAGCCCTAGAAAGGTTGACCGGGACAGGGGCACTGAAGCTTTCTTT
.,TRBV3-1/TRBV3-2,TRBJ1-4,.,CASSQAGNEKLFF,TGTGCCAGCAGCCAAGCAGGGAATGAAAAACTGTTTTTT
.,TRBV29-1,TRBJ2-2,.,CSVFNPGNTGELFF,TGCAGCGTTTTTAATCCGGGAAACACCGGGGAGCTGTTTTTT
.,TRBV6-5,TRBJ2-3,.,CASSMGGRGTDTQYF,TGTGCCAGCAGTATGGGGGGGCGGGGCACAGATACGCAGTATTTT
.,TRBV19,TRBJ2-7,.,CASSITSLSSYEQYF,TGTGCCAGTAGTATCACTAGCCTAAGCTCCTACGAGCAGTACTTC
.,TRBV5-1,TRBJ2-7,.,CASSLAPGDEQYF,TGCGCCAGCAGCTTAGCCCCCGGGGACGAGCAGTACTTC
.,TRBV12-3/TRBV12-4,TRBJ1-5,.,CASSFGSNQPQHF,TGTGCCAGCAGTTTCGGTAGCAATCAGCCCCAGCATTTT
TRBD1,TRBV19,TRBJ1-5,.,CASRTGQGTRSNQPQHF,TGTGCCAGTAGAACGGGACAGGGGACCCGTAGCAATCAGCCCCAGCATTTT
.,TRBV9,TRBJ2-7,few,CASSVGGLTYEQYF,TGTGCCAGCAGCGTAGGAGGCCTTACCTACGAGCAGTACTTC
TRBD2,TRBV18,TRBJ2-5,.,CASSRSSGGEETQYF,TGTGCCAGCTCACGGTCTAGCGGAGGGGAAGAGACCCAGTACTTC
.,TRBV15,TRBJ2-1,.,CATSRRPSANNNEQFF,TGTGCCACCAGCAGAAGACCTAGCGCGAACAACAATGAGCAGTTCTTC
.,TRBV28,TRBJ1-2,.,CASTYGFGYTF,TGTGCCAGCACATACGGGTTTGGCTACACCTTC
TRBD1,TRBV2,TRBJ1-1,few,CASRLDREGQNTEAFF,TGTGCCAGCAGACTGGACAGGGAAGGGCAGAACACTGAAGCTTTCTTT
TRBD1,TRBV9,TRBJ1-2,.,CASSVAEGQGNYGYTF,TGTGCCAGCAGCGTAGCCGAGGGACAGGGGAACTATGGCTACACCTTC
TRBD2,TRBV19,TRBJ2-7,.,CASSNRLAGTGPTPQYF,TGTGCCAGTAGTAATCGACTAGCGGGAACGGGCCCCACCCCGCAGTACTTC
.,TRBV27,TRBJ1-1,.,CASSLYRQSEAFF,TGTGCCAGCAGTTTGTACAGACAAAGTGAAGCTTTCTTT
TRBD2,TRBV13,TRBJ2-7,once,CASSLDGGNEQYF,TGTGCCAGCAGCTTAGACGGGGGGAACGAGCAGTACTTC
TRBD1,TRBV5-5,TRBJ1-5,.,CASSLGTGLNQPQHF,TGTGCCAGCAGCTTGGGGACAGGGTTAAATCAGCCCCAGCATTTT
TRBD2,TRBV4-2,TRBJ2-1,.,CASSQDAVAGGYEQFF,TGTGCCAGCAGCCAAGATGCGGTAGCGGGAGGGTATGAGCAGTTCTTC
TRBD2,TRBV18,TRBJ2-7,.,CASSPTAGERLEQYF,TGTGCCAGCTCACCGACTGCGGGAGAGCGTCTCGAGCAGTACTTC
.,TRBV5-6,TRBJ1-2,.,CASSLGAPTNYGYTF,TGTGCCAGCAGCTTGGGAGCCCCGACTAACTATGGCTACACCTTC
.,TRBV2,TRBJ2-7,few,CASNVGSGYEQYF,TGTGCCAGCAACGTCGGGAGTGGGTACGAGCAGTACTTC
.,TRBV21-1,TRBJ1-1,few,CASSARGKQGMNTEAFF,TGTGCCAGCAGCGCAAGGGGGAAACAGGGGATGAACACTGAAGCTTTCTTT
.,TRBV10-1,TRBJ1-1,.,CASSEFRGTEAFF,TGCGCCAGCAGTGAGTTCCGCGGTACTGAAGCTTTCTTT